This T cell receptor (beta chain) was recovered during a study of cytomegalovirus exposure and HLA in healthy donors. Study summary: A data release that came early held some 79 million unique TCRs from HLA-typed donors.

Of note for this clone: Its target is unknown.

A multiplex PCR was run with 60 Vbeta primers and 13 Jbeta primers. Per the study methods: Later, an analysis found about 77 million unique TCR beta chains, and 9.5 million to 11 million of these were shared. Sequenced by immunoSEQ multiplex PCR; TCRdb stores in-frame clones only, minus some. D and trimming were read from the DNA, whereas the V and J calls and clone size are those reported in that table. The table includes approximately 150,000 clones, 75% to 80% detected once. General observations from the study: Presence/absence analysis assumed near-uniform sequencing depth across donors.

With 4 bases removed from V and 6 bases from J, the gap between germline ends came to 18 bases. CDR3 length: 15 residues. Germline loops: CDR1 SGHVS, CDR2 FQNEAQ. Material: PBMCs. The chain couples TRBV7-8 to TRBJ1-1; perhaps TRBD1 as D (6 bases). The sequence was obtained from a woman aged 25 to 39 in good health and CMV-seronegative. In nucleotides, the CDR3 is TGTGCCAGCAGCTCTCAGGGGCTTGGGGGGGCTGAAGCTTTCTTT. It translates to CASSSQGLGGAEAFF.